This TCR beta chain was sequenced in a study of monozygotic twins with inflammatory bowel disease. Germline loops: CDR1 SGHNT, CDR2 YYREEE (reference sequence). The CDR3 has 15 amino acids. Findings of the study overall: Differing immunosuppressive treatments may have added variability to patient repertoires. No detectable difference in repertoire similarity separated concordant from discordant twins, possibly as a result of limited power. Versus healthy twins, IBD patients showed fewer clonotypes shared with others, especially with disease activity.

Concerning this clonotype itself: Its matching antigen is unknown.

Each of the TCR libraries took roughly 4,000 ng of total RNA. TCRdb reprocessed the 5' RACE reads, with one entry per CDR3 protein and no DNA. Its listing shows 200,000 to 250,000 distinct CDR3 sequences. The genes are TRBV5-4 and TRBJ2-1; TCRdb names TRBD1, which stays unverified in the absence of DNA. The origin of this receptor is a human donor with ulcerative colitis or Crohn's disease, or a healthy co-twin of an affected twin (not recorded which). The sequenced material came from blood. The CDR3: CASSLTGNPYNEQFF.